The 4 T cell receptor beta chains in this list originate from one sample, sequenced in a study of shared clonotypes between healthy human individuals. Assay used: immunoSEQ multiplex PCR; TCRdb lists only in-frame clones, some missing. The table records 2 million to 3 million clones, around nine tenths of them present only once. The sequencing sample was made of naive CD4+ T cells sorted from blood. Subset indicated: CD45RA+ positively selected. All receptors come from a man aged 18-30 years in good health.

Turning to this clone: The sample contains more than one DNA sequence encoding this CDR3. This chain connects TRBV30 to TRBJ2-7, with D hard to call. The V end lost 3 bases, the J end lost 5 bases, and 8 bases lay between the germline ends. The CDR3 extends over 11 amino acids. Looked up from germline, CDR1 is GTSNPN and CDR2 is SVGIG (reference sequence). CDR3 sequence reads: CAWSLGDEQYF. The CDR3 DNA reads as TGTGCCTGGAGCCTGGGCGACGAGCAGTACTTC.

The rearrangement uses TRBV5-4 and TRBJ2-7, with D possibly matching TRBD1 (5 bases). CDR1 and CDR2 from the germline V gene are SGHNT and YYREEE (reference sequence). This CDR3 has 12 amino acids. Trimming took 4 bases from V and 3 from J, leaving 8 bases between them. CDR3 sequence (DNA): TGTGCCAGCAGCGGGCAGGGCTACGAGCAGTACTTC. This encodes CASSGQGYEQYF.

V and J are TRBV6-6 and TRBJ2-7; maybe TRBD1 (6 bases). This CDR3 is 13 amino acids long. Trimming removed 5 bases from V and 6 bases from J, with 14 bases in between. The V gene's germline CDR1 is MNHNY and CDR2 SVGAGI (reference sequence). The CDR3 protein is CASSPRGYSEQYF. CDR3 sequence (DNA): TGTGCCAGCAGTCCCAGGGGATATAGCGAGCAGTACTTC.

The chain carries TRBV6-1 and TRBJ2-5; a possible D gene is TRBD2 (5 bases). The CDR3 sequence is 14 residues long. CDR1 and CDR2 from the germline V gene are MNHNS and SASEGT. Trimming removed 4 bases at V and 5 bases at J, with 14 bases between. CDR3 region: CASSGSGVRETQYF. The CDR3 DNA follows: TGTGCCAGCAGTGGGTCCGGGGTCCGGGAGACCCAGTACTTC.